This entry lists 5 T cell receptor beta chains sequenced from one sample in a study of blood T cell repertoires in COVID-19. Sequenced by immunoSEQ multiplex PCR; TCRdb stores in-frame clones only, minus some. The repertoire holds about 210,000 clones, with 80% to 90% as singletons. Material: peripheral blood. These receptors were obtained from a man in his sixties who had recovered from COVID-19.

This clone is a singleton in its sample. This rearrangement joins TRBV18 to TRBJ1-5; 9 nucleotides align to TRBD1. Unmatched junction bases numbered 12, after V lost 3 bases and J lost 6 bases. Germline V lookup: CDR1 KGHSH, CDR2 LQKENI. The CDR3 has 17 amino acids. In DNA, the CDR3 is TGTGCCAGCTCACCGAATTTCTCAGGACAGGGGCGTCAGCCCCAGCATTTT. This encodes CASSPNFSGQGRQPQHF.

The rearrangement joins TRBV11-3 to TRBJ2-3; D uncertain. The germline V gene encodes CDR1 SGHNT and CDR2 YENEEA. The CDR3 covers 15 residues. The ends were cut back, 1 base at V and 2 bases at J, with 10 bases in the middle. The CDR3 protein is CASSLGRGFTDTQYF. The CDR3 DNA sequence: TGTGCCAGCAGCTTAGGTAGAGGCTTCACAGATACGCAGTATTTT. The whole variable domain, filled in from reference TRBV11-3 and TRBJ2-3, reads EAGVVQSPRYKIIEKKQPVAFWCNPISGHNTLYWYLQNLGQGPELLIRYENEEAVDDSQLPKDRFSAERLKGVDSTLKIQPAELGDSAVYLCASSLGRGFTDTQYFGPGTRLTVL.

V is TRBV5-6 and J is TRBJ2-2; 11 nucleotides match TRBD1. Germline V gene lookup returns CDR1 SGHDT and CDR2 YYEEEE. The V gene end was trimmed by 1 base and the J gene end by 4 bases; junction bases not matched to a gene: 3. The CDR3 has 16 residues. CDR3 amino acids: CASSLTGQGGTGELFF. CDR3 coding DNA: TGTGCCAGCAGCTTGACGGGACAGGGGGGCACCGGGGAGCTGTTTTTT. The full variable domain, rest sourced from reference TRBV5-6 and TRBJ2-2, is DAGVTQSPTHLIKTRGQQVTLRCSPKSGHDTVSWYQQALGQGPQFIFQYYEEEERQRGNFPDRFSGHQFPNYSSELNVNALLLGDSALYLCASSLTGQGGTGELFFGEGSRLTVL.

This sequence joins TRBV18 and TRBJ2-7; TRBD2 matches at 7 bases. Germline V gene lookup returns CDR1 KGHSH and CDR2 LQKENI. CDR3 size: 16 residues. The ends lost 2 bases at V and 3 bases at J; junction bases unmatched: 10. CDR3 sequence: CASSPGPGGIGYEQYF. The CDR3 coding sequence is TGTGCCAGCTCACCAGGGCCGGGAGGTATCGGCTACGAGCAGTACTTC.

The V and J genes are TRBV3-1 (or the pseudogene TRBV3-2) and TRBJ1-2, with D maybe TRBD1 (6 bases). Germline V lookup: CDR1 LGHDT, CDR2 YNNKEL (reference sequence). This CDR3 has 13 amino acids. V was cut by 0 bases and J by 8 bases, with 10 bases left in between. The DNA for the CDR3 is TGTGCCAGCAGCCAAGAGTCCCAGGGGGGCTACACCTTC. Its protein is CASSQESQGGYTF.